These 18 T cell receptor beta chains share one sample of origin, sequenced in a study of neurological immune-mediated disorders. TCRdb analysed the 5' RACE reads with MiXCR anew, one entry per CDR3 protein. The sample consists of tens of thousands of distinct CDR3 sequences, 12% to 15% of them appearing once. Material for sequencing was PBMCs. The source of these receptors is a woman in her 50s with HTLV-1-associated myelopathy (HAM/TSP).

The chain carries TRBV27 and TRBJ1-4, with D tentatively TRBD1 (6 bases). V was pared by 5 bases and J by 8 bases, with 18 bases between. The germline gives CDR1 MNHEY, CDR2 SMNVEV (reference sequence). The CDR3 is made up of 15 amino acids. This CDR3 reads CASSPFGGGREKLFF. The CDR3 DNA is TGTGCCAGCAGTCCTTTCGGGGGGGGGCGAGAAAAACTGTTTTTT.

This clonotype occurred many times. This sequence joins TRBV6-1 and TRBJ2-5; TRBD2 is a possible D gene (5 bases). The CDR3 runs to 12 residues. V was clipped by 6 bases and J by 2 bases, with 7 bases between them. CDR1 is MNHNS and CDR2 is SASEGT in the germline V gene. The chain's CDR3 is CASRGLQETQYF. CDR3 DNA: TGTGCCAGCAGAGGACTTCAAGAGACCCAGTACTTC.

This clonotype was observed many times. The V call is TRBV20-1, the J call TRBJ2-5; D possibly matches TRBD1 or TRBD2 (5 bases each). The CDR3 contains 15 residues. Trimming removed 3 bases from V and 2 bases from J, with 16 bases in between. Germline CDR1 DFQATT, CDR2 SNEGSKA (reference sequence). The CDR3 loop is CSASLTGTRQETQYF. In DNA form, the CDR3 reads TGCAGTGCTAGCCTTACCGGGACGCGGCAAGAGACCCAGTACTTC.

This clonotype was observed many times. The V gene is TRBV25-1, the J gene TRBJ2-3, with TRBD2 identical over 10 bases. The germline CDR1 and CDR2 sequences are MGHDK and SYGVNS. The CDR3 has 17 amino acids. The J segment lost 3 bases and the V segment lost 6 bases, leaving 12 bases of the junction unmatched. The CDR3 DNA is TGTGCCAGCAGCGACCAGAGAGCGGGGGGGATTACAGATACGCAGTATTTT. Amino acid sequence: CASSDQRAGGITDTQYF.

In this sample, this clonotype turned up many times. The genes are TRBV19 and TRBJ2-2, with 7 nucleotides matching TRBD1. Germline V gene data show CDR1 as LNHDA and CDR2 as SQIVND (reference sequence). J lost 2 bases, V lost 0 bases, and 12 bases had no gene match. This CDR3 contains 19 residues. CDR3 bases: TGTGCCAGTAGTATAGATATCGGACAGGCCACGGTTAACACCGGGGAGCTGTTTTTT. Protein product: CASSIDIGQATVNTGELFF.

This clonotype was counted ten times or more. The V call is TRBV6-2 or TRBV6-3, the J call TRBJ1-1, with 8 bases lining up with TRBD1. CDR1 is MNHEY, CDR2 SVGEGT, per germline. Losses at the gene ends were 0 bases for V and 8 bases for J; bases not matched to a gene: 2. The CDR3 totals 13 residues. This CDR3 is CASSYSGDREAFF. For the CDR3, the DNA is TGTGCCAGCAGTTACTCGGGGGACAGGGAAGCTTTCTTT.

This clonotype appeared many times. The chain has TRBV4-2 and TRBJ2-4; tentative D call: TRBD1 (5 bases). This CDR3 contains 14 residues. Trimming removed 0 bases at V and 2 bases at J, with 5 bases between. Germline CDR1 reads LGHNA; CDR2 reads YNFKEQ. The DNA for the CDR3 is TGTGCCAGCAGCCAAGAGGACACCAAAAACATTCAGTACTTC. It encodes CASSQEDTKNIQYF.

This clonotype was counted ten times or more. This sequence joins TRBV5-1 and TRBJ1-1, with 7 nucleotides matching TRBD1. V trimming: 4 bases; J trimming: 0 bases; junction bases outside the gene matches: 3. Germline values: CDR1 SGHRS, CDR2 YFSETQ. There are 14 residues in the CDR3. CDR3 protein: CASSLGQVNTEAFF. In DNA form, the CDR3 reads TGCGCCAGCAGCCTAGGACAGGTGAACACTGAAGCTTTCTTT. The variable domain in full, completed from reference TRBV5-1 and TRBJ1-1, reads KAGVTQTPRYLIKTRGQQVTLSCSPISGHRSVSWYQQTPGQGLQFLFEYFSETQRNKGNFPGRFSGRQFSNSRSEMNVSTLELGDSALYLCASSLGQVNTEAFFGQGTRLTVV.

This clonotype turned up a few times. This chain links TRBV20-1 with TRBJ2-2; 7 bases align to TRBD1. Germline CDR1 is DFQATT and CDR2 is SNEGSKA (reference sequence). V trimming: 1 base; J trimming: 5 bases; junction bases outside the gene matches: 4. The CDR3 contains 14 residues. The CDR3 region has the DNA TGCAGTGCTAGAGGAGGGGGCGGGACCGGGGAGCTGTTTTTT. Its translation is CSARGGGGTGELFF.

This clonotype was counted many times. The V and J genes are TRBV20-1 and TRBJ2-7; D gene uncertain. Germline V gene lookup returns CDR1 DFQATT and CDR2 SNEGSKA (reference sequence). Trimming removed 5 bases at V and 6 bases at J, with 14 bases between. The length of the CDR3 is 12 residues. The chain's CDR3 is CSAPQGRSEQYF. CDR3 in DNA: TGCAGTGCTCCACAAGGAAGGAGCGAGCAGTACTTC.

This clonotype was recorded at least ten times. The rearrangement links TRBV2 to TRBJ1-1; D remains unclear. CDR1 SNHLY and CDR2 FYNNEI come from the germline V gene. The CDR3 sequence is 13 residues long. Trimming pared 4 bases from V and 5 bases from J, leaving 11 bases between. This chain's CDR3 is CASSGIGITEAFF. The DNA for the CDR3 is TGTGCCAGCAGTGGGATAGGGATTACTGAAGCTTTCTTT. Filled out from reference TRBV2 and TRBJ1-1, the complete variable domain reads EPEVTQTPSHQVTQMGQEVILRCVPISNHLYFYWYRQILGQKVEFLVSFYNNEISEKSEIFDDQFSVERPDGSNFTLKIRSTKLEDSAMYFCASSGIGITEAFFGQGTRLTVV.

This clonotype has ten or more counts. The rearrangement links TRBV6-6 to TRBJ1-5; perhaps TRBD1 as D (5 bases). Germline assignment: CDR1 MNHNY and CDR2 SVGAGI (reference sequence). Between the trimmed V and J ends, which lost 10 bases and 2 bases, there was a span of 15 bases. CDR3 size: 14 residues. The CDR3 sequence: CAIRGGSGNQPQHF. DNA for the CDR3: TGTGCCATAAGGGGCGGAAGTGGCAATCAGCCCCAGCATTTT.

At least ten counts were recorded for this clonotype. This chain uses TRBV7-9 with TRBJ2-3; TRBD2 matches 7 bases. Germline trimming cut 5 bases from V and 5 bases from J; bases unmatched to any gene: 7. Germline CDR1 is SEHNR and CDR2 is FQNEAQ (reference sequence). This CDR3 comprises 14 residues. CDR3 in amino acids: CASSPYSGEDTQYF. The CDR3 DNA is TGTGCCAGCAGCCCGTACAGCGGGGAAGATACGCAGTATTTT.

For this clonotype: Relative to the germline gene, one junction end is altered; a read error may explain this. The chain joins TRBV24-1 to TRBJ2-7; 9 positions match TRBD1. CDR1 is KGHDR and CDR2 is SFDVKD in the germline V gene. CDR3 length: 16 residues. The DNA of the CDR3 is TGTGCCGCCAGTGATTTCGGCGGGACAGGGACTCACGAGCAGTACTTC. It translates to CAASDFGGTGTHEQYF.

Many counts were recorded for this clonotype. V and J are TRBV6-2 or TRBV6-3 and TRBJ2-5; TRBD2 aligns across 7 bases. The CDR3 runs to 15 residues. Trimming removed 7 bases from V and 2 bases from J; junction bases left unmatched: 10. Germline values: CDR1 MNHEY, CDR2 SVGEGT. The CDR3 region is CASKLGRGLQETQYF. In nucleotides, the CDR3 is TGTGCCAGCAAACTCGGAAGGGGACTACAAGAGACCCAGTACTTC.

This clonotype was counted at least ten times. The gene calls are TRBV20-1 and TRBJ2-7; 9 nucleotides match TRBD2. The germline V gene encodes CDR1 DFQATT and CDR2 SNEGSKA (reference sequence). Trimming removed 4 bases from V and 4 bases from J; junction bases left unmatched: 11. This CDR3 comprises 15 residues. This CDR3 reads CSAIPASGEAYEQYF. The CDR3 DNA sequence: TGCAGTGCTATCCCCGCTAGCGGGGAGGCGTACGAGCAGTACTTC.

Many counts were recorded for this clonotype. The chain combines TRBV3-1 with TRBJ1-6; 11 bases map to TRBD1. Germline V gene lookup returns CDR1 LGHDT and CDR2 YNNKEL (reference sequence). J gave up 9 bases and V 3 bases, and 4 bases lay outside the gene matches. The CDR3 sequence is 15 residues long. CDR3 bases: TGTGCCAGCAGCCAGGGACAGGGGGTGTCTTCACCCCTCCACTTT. It is translated as CASSQGQGVSSPLHF.

This clonotype was recorded at least ten times. This chain joins TRBV28 and TRBJ1-1, with TRBD1 matching over 9 bases. V gave up 4 bases and J gave up 2 bases; unmatched junction bases: 11. The CDR3 is 17 amino acids. The germline gives CDR1 MDHEN, CDR2 SYDVKM. The CDR3 here is CASSSTDRGGINTEAFF. The DNA of the CDR3 is TGTGCCAGCAGTTCTACTGACAGGGGGGGAATAAACACTGAAGCTTTCTTT.